This TCR beta chain was observed in a study of cytomegalovirus exposure and HLA in healthy donors. Use of 60 Vbeta and 13 Jbeta primers characterized the PCR. TCRdb's table, derived via immunoSEQ multiplex PCR, lists solely in-frame clones and lacks some. The sample lists more than 150,000 clones, around 85% seen once, with 3% to 4.5% in the top ten. The CDR3 consists of 14 residues. Germline V gene lookup returns CDR1 MNHEY and CDR2 SVGAGI. V gave up 6 bases and J gave up 2 bases; unmatched junction bases: 5. The sequence was obtained from a man aged 50-60 years in good health and CMV-seronegative. Sample: PBMCs. The chain links TRBV6-5 to TRBJ2-5; 8 nucleotides match TRBD2. CDR3 in DNA: TGTGCCAGCAGGGTGGGACTAGGTCAAGAGACCCAGTACTTC. It encodes CASRVGLGQETQYF.